These 30 T cell receptor beta chains were sequenced from one sample in a study of CD8 T cells in Susac syndrome (dated by TCRdb to the late 2010s). Library creation used the immunoSEQ multiplex PCR assay. RNA was extracted using the RNeasy kit, and about 0.45 to 1 ug of the RNA was reverse transcribed with random hexamers. TCRdb cleaned the public reads at Q25 with fastp, built clones with MiXCR and kept in-frame beta chains. Rows matching on CDR3 protein sequence are summarized as one entry with the most common DNA and genes. The sample has about 73,000 distinct CDR3 sequences on record, approximately 95% of them singletons. The ten largest clonotypes hold 0.35% to 0.4% of the sample. The sequenced sample was CD8+ T cells from PBMCs. The receptors here all came from a human donor with multiple sclerosis.

The chain employs TRBV12-3 or TRBV12-4 and TRBJ2-7, with 9 bases fitting TRBD2. V lost 1 base and J lost 3; bases outside the gene matches: 4. The CDR3 consists of 15 residues. CDR3 bases: TGTGCCAGCAGTTTAGGGCGGGAGGGGTTCTACGAGCAGTACTTC. As protein: CASSLGREGFYEQYF.

The rearrangement uses TRBV19 and TRBJ1-1; TRBD1 matches 9 bases. The CDR3 sequence is 15 residues long. The germline V gene has CDR1 LNHDA and CDR2 SQIVND (reference sequence). J was trimmed by 4 bases and V by 6 bases; bases with no gene match: 9. CDR3 amino acids: CASRDSGTGFTEAFF. The CDR3 coding sequence is TGTGCCAGTAGGGACTCCGGGACAGGGTTCACTGAAGCTTTCTTT.

The genes are TRBV12-3 or TRBV12-4 and TRBJ2-5; TRBD2 is a possible D gene (5 bases). The CDR3 covers 13 residues. Trimming cost V 6 bases and J 7 bases, with 15 bases left between them. In nucleotides, the CDR3 is TGTGCCAGCAGCCCCGACGGAGGAGGGACCCAGTACTTC. Translating it yields CASSPDGGGTQYF.

The chain joins TRBV5-6 to TRBJ2-3, with D possibly being TRBD2 (5 bases). Per germline, CDR1 SGHDT and CDR2 YYEEEE. The ends were cut back, 4 bases at V and 6 bases at J, with 15 bases in the middle. CDR3 length: 14 residues. CDR3 coding DNA: TGTGCCAGCAGCAGCCCTCTAGCAGCCGATACGCAGTATTTT. It encodes CASSSPLAADTQYF.

The V and J genes are TRBV29-1 and TRBJ2-5; D is uncertain. Germline V gene data show CDR1 as SQVTM and CDR2 as ANQGSEA. The CDR3 is 15 residues long. V dropped 3 bases and J dropped 5 bases, with 19 bases sitting between them. This chain's CDR3 is CSVDVQAPRAETQYF. The CDR3 DNA is TGCAGCGTTGATGTGCAGGCCCCCCGTGCGGAGACCCAGTACTTC.

The chain recombines TRBV7-6 with TRBJ2-7, with D unresolved. The germline V gene encodes CDR1 SGHVS and CDR2 FNYEAQ. There are 14 residues in the CDR3. V was shortened by 0 bases and J by 4 bases, with 10 bases between the two germline ends. Here the CDR3 reads CASSLAPHGYEQYF. The CDR3 region has the DNA TGTGCCAGCAGCTTAGCCCCACATGGATACGAGCAGTACTTC.

The genes are TRBV6-5 and TRBJ2-1; D gene unclear. The CDR3 has 12 amino acids. Germline V CDR1 and CDR2: MNHEY, SVGAGI. V was clipped by 4 bases and J by 6 bases, with 7 bases between them. CDR3 nucleotide sequence: TGTGCCAGCAGTTCTATAGGCAATGAGCAGTTCTTC. The encoded protein is CASSSIGNEQFF.

The rearrangement uses TRBV4-3 and TRBJ1-1; unclear D gene. The germline gives CDR1 LGHNA, CDR2 YSLEER. V was clipped by 0 bases and J by 7 bases, with 9 bases between them. The CDR3 extends over 13 amino acids. The CDR3 loop is CASSQDRLYEAFF. For the CDR3, the DNA is TGCGCCAGCAGCCAAGACAGGCTCTATGAAGCTTTCTTT.

A word on this clonotype: One end of the junction varies from germline; a read error may be responsible. V usage is TRBV6-1 and J usage is TRBJ2-1; D is undetermined. Germline CDR1 MNHNS, CDR2 SASEGT. This CDR3 is 8 amino acids long. The CDR3 protein is CASSEAEF. The CDR3 nucleotides read TGTGCCAGCAGTGAAGCAGAATTC.

The chain combines TRBV29-1 with TRBJ2-7; D gene uncertain. The germline CDR1 and CDR2 sequences are SQVTM and ANQGSEA. With 0 bases removed from V and 1 base from J, the gap between germline ends came to 7 bases. This CDR3 has 13 residues. For the CDR3, the DNA is TGCAGCGTTGAAGACAGAGAATCCTACGAGCAGTACTTC. Translation gives CSVEDRESYEQYF.

The rearrangement joins TRBV5-6 to TRBJ2-5; no firm D call. Between the trimmed V and J ends, which lost 0 bases and 1 base, there was a span of 10 bases. CDR3 size: 15 residues. Per the germline V gene, CDR1 is SGHDT and CDR2 is YYEEEE. CDR3 loop: CASSLAPRSQETQYF. The CDR3 DNA reads TGTGCCAGCAGCTTGGCCCCCCGGTCCCAAGAGACCCAGTACTTC.

The genes are TRBV20-1 and TRBJ2-7; 10 bases align to TRBD1. This CDR3 spans 13 amino acids. Germline V gene lookup returns CDR1 DFQATT and CDR2 SNEGSKA (reference sequence). V trimming: 6 bases; J trimming: 5 bases; junction bases outside the gene matches: 7. The DNA for the CDR3 is TGCAGTGCGAGGGGGACAGGGGCCCACGAGCAGTACTTC. It encodes CSARGTGAHEQYF.

This clonotype was counted once. The chain joins TRBV29-1 to TRBJ2-1, with 10 bases aligning to TRBD2. Trimming took 6 bases from V and 9 from J; bases not matched to a gene: 5. The CDR3 runs 12 residues. Germline V lookup: CDR1 SQVTM, CDR2 ANQGSEA. DNA for the CDR3: TGCAGCGTCGTCAGCGGGAGGGGTGAGCAGTTCTTC. Translating it yields CSVVSGRGEQFF.

This chain connects TRBV5-4 to TRBJ2-7; 7 bases are a match to TRBD2. This CDR3 contains 13 residues. Germline-derived CDR1 and CDR2 are SGHNT and YYREEE (reference sequence). The junction had 7 bases not matched to a gene; V was cut back by 7 bases and J by 3 bases. The CDR3 protein is CASSRDYDYEQYF. The CDR3 DNA sequence: TGTGCCAGCTCCCGGGACTACGACTACGAGCAGTACTTC.

The V gene is TRBV29-1, the J gene TRBJ1-2; 7 positions agree with TRBD1. After removal of 4 bases from V and 8 bases from J, the junction contained 7 bases not matched to a gene. The length of the CDR3 is 12 residues. CDR1 and CDR2 (germline): SQVTM, ANQGSEA. The chain's CDR3 is CSVVGGEEGYTF. The CDR3 region has the DNA TGCAGCGTTGTAGGGGGCGAGGAAGGCTACACCTTC. Based on the CDR3 plus reference TRBV29-1 and TRBJ1-2, the full variable domain is SAVISQKPSRDICQRGTSLTIQCQVDSQVTMMFWYRQQPGQSLTLIATANQGSEATYESGFVIDKFPISRPNLTFSTLTVSNMSPEDSSIYLCSVVGGEEGYTFGSGTRLTVV.

The V and J genes are TRBV5-1 and TRBJ2-5, with 9 bases lining up with TRBD2. From germline, CDR1 is SGHRS and CDR2 YFSETQ. The CDR3 consists of 16 residues. V was clipped by 4 bases and J by 4 bases; unmatched bases: 11. For the CDR3, the DNA is TGCGCCAGCAGCCGCCCGGAGCGGGAGGAGAGAGAGACCCAGTACTTC. Encoded protein: CASSRPEREERETQYF.

V is TRBV27 and J is TRBJ1-1; 7 bases are shared with TRBD1. J gave up 5 bases and V 1 base, and 10 bases lay outside the gene matches. From germline, CDR1 is MNHEY and CDR2 SMNVEV (reference sequence). The CDR3 sequence is 16 residues long. The DNA for the CDR3 is TGTGCCAGCAGTTTATGGTCAGGGGGTTTAACTACTGAAGCTTTCTTT. It translates to CASSLWSGGLTTEAFF.

The chain is built from TRBV28 and TRBJ1-2; D ambiguous. Germline V gene data show CDR1 as MDHEN and CDR2 as SYDVKM. CDR3 length: 10 residues. V lost 5 bases and J lost 8, with 6 bases in between. This CDR3 is CASSQRGYTF. In nucleotides, the CDR3 is TGTGCCAGCAGTCAACGGGGCTACACCTTC.

The rearrangement joins TRBV6-2 or TRBV6-3 to TRBJ2-3; 8 nucleotides match TRBD1. The CDR3 loop spans 16 amino acids. Germline CDR1 is MNHEY and CDR2 is SVGEGT. Unmatched junction bases numbered 8, after V lost 2 bases and J lost 4 bases. The CDR3 sequence is CASSYVRGRRADTQYF. The CDR3 DNA follows: TGTGCCAGCAGTTACGTCAGGGGGCGACGGGCAGATACGCAGTATTTT.

This chain uses TRBV25-1 with TRBJ2-2; 11 bases fit TRBD2. Unmatched junction bases numbered 6, after V lost 5 bases and J lost 4 bases. The CDR3 contains 16 residues. CDR1 MGHDK and CDR2 SYGVNS come from the germline V gene. The CDR3 DNA sequence: TGTGCCAGCAGTTTAGCGGGGGGGCTGAGCACCGGGGAGCTGTTTTTT. It yields the protein CASSLAGGLSTGELFF. The variable domain in full, with the rest retrieved from reference TRBV25-1 and TRBJ2-2, is EADIYQTPRYLVIGTGKKITLECSQTMGHDKMYWYQQDPGMELHLIHYSYGVNSTEKGDLSSESTVSRIRTEHFPLTLESARPSHTSQYLCASSLAGGLSTGELFFGEGSRLTVL.

Here the CDR3 DNA reads TGTGCCAGCAGCCATAAACAGGGGGCGCAGGGTAGGCATGAGCAGTTCTTC. It translates to CASSHKQGAQGRHEQFF. The V and J genes are TRBV3-1 and TRBJ2-1; 9 bases line up with TRBD1. The germline gives CDR1 LGHDT, CDR2 YNNKEL (reference sequence). V lost 3 bases and J lost 8; bases outside the gene matches: 14. This CDR3 contains 17 residues.

This clonotype has a handful of counts. V usage is TRBV25-1 and J usage is TRBJ2-7; no firm D call. Germline values: CDR1 MGHDK, CDR2 SYGVNS. This CDR3 spans 10 amino acids. V was cut by 5 bases and J by 1 base, with 0 bases left in between. CDR3 coding DNA: TGTGCCAGCAGTTCCTACGAGCAGTACTTC. The encoded protein is CASSSYEQYF.

The chain uses TRBV27 and TRBJ2-5, with TRBD1 as a possible D gene (7 bases). CDR1 and CDR2 from the germline V gene are MNHEY and SMNVEV (reference sequence). CDR3 length equals 16 residues. Trimming cost V 1 base and J 2 bases, with 14 bases left between them. CDR3: CASSLFGGGRQETQYF. The CDR3 region has the DNA TGTGCCAGCAGTTTATTCGGAGGGGGCAGGCAAGAGACCCAGTACTTC.

The chain uses TRBV5-1 and TRBJ2-2; D unresolved. CDR3 length equals 12 residues. V was cut by 10 bases and J by 2 bases, with 9 bases left in between. Germline CDR1 reads SGHRS; CDR2 reads YFSETQ. This chain's CDR3 is CAATSNTGELFF. CDR3 nucleotides: TGCGCCGCAACGAGTAACACCGGGGAGCTGTTTTTT.

V usage is TRBV7-9 and J usage is TRBJ2-5; no firm D call. Germline loops: CDR1 SEHNR, CDR2 FQNEAQ (reference sequence). This CDR3 spans 12 amino acids. Trimming took 4 bases from V and 2 from J, leaving 5 bases between them. CDR3 residues: CASSSTQETQYF. The CDR3 bases are TGTGCCAGCAGCTCCACTCAAGAGACCCAGTACTTC.

J is TRBJ2-1 and V is TRBV3-1; D remains unclear. Trimming removed 0 bases from V and 0 bases from J, with 9 bases in between. Germline-derived CDR1 and CDR2 are LGHDT and YNNKEL (reference sequence). This CDR3 contains 16 residues. The CDR3: CASSQESQSSYNEQFF. CDR3 in DNA: TGTGCCAGCAGCCAAGAGTCGCAGAGCTCCTACAATGAGCAGTTCTTC.

This chain connects TRBV15 to TRBJ2-3, with a weak D call TRBD1 (6 bases). The length of the CDR3 is 15 residues. V dropped 5 bases and J dropped 4 bases, with 16 bases sitting between them. Germline values: CDR1 LNHNV, CDR2 YYDKDF (reference sequence). The CDR3 sequence is CATSYTPGVADTQYF. In DNA form, the CDR3 reads TGTGCCACCAGCTACACTCCAGGGGTCGCAGATACGCAGTATTTT.

V gene TRBV6-1 combines with J gene TRBJ1-5, with D possibly matching TRBD1 (5 bases). The germline V gene encodes CDR1 MNHNS and CDR2 SASEGT. The CDR3 runs to 15 residues. Trimming removed 1 base from V and 2 bases from J, with 9 bases in between. The CDR3 DNA follows: TGTGCCAGCAGTGAAGACCGGGACGGCAATCAGCCCCAGCATTTT. Protein product: CASSEDRDGNQPQHF.

V and J are TRBV13 and TRBJ2-7; D might be TRBD1 or TRBD2, each matching 5 bases. Trimming pared 4 bases from V and 2 bases from J, leaving 12 bases between. This CDR3 has 14 amino acids. Germline assignment: CDR1 PRHDT and CDR2 FYEKMQ (reference sequence). The CDR3 bases are TGTGCCAGCAGCTCCCGGGACCAGACCTACGAGCAGTACTTC. Its protein product is CASSSRDQTYEQYF.

This clonotype has only one observation. This rearrangement joins TRBV16 to TRBJ1-5, with D hard to call. The CDR3 is 12 amino acids. Trimming took 4 bases from V and 4 from J, leaving 5 bases between them. From germline, CDR1 is KGHSY and CDR2 FQNENV. Written as DNA, the CDR3 is TGTGCCAGCAGCCGCCCTAATCAGCCCCAGCATTTT. This codes for CASSRPNQPQHF.